Below are 2 T cell receptor beta chains sequenced from a single sample in a study of blood T cells in healthy people across ages. A sample-barcoded 5' primer and a J-beta primer mix were used in a second PCR of roughly 7 to 12 cycles. In TCRdb, the 5' RACE reads were re-called with MiXCR into one record per CDR3 protein. Counted here are hundreds of thousands of distinct CDR3 sequences, about 51% occurring once; the ten biggest clones make up roughly 13%. Sequencing was performed on blood. The receptors here all came from an elderly woman in good health.

On this clonotype: A read error is possible here, since a much larger clone lies one base away. V and J are TRBV6-5 and TRBJ2-5, with 8 bases lining up with TRBD2. V shed 2 bases, J shed 11 bases, and the junction held 16 bases outside the gene matches. Germline V CDR1 and CDR2: MNHEY, SVGAGI. The CDR3 totals 16 residues. The CDR3 loop is CASSYGGGPLGNEQYF. In DNA form, the CDR3 reads TGTGCCAGCAGTTACGGCGGGGGGCCACTAGGGAATGAGCAGTACTTC.

The V gene is TRBV21-1, the J gene TRBJ2-3; no DNA check was done on the table's D call, TRBD2. TRBV21-1 is described as a pseudogene. This CDR3 has 11 residues. CDR3 sequence: CASTAGDTQYF. The CDR3 nucleotides are TGTGCCAGCACAGCGGGAGATACGCAGTATTTT.